This T cell receptor beta chain was identified during a study of regulatory T cells in long-lasting Graves disease. Study context: Graves' patients, newly diagnosed, had taken antithyroid drugs under 3 months. Study-level results: Among samples with persistent disease, TRBV28, TRBJ1-2 and TRBJ2-5 were favored. Results may be inaccurate due to the small sample size.

This CDR3 region has 14 residues. The V segment lost 8 bases and the J segment 7 bases; nucleotides outside the gene matches: 13. The V gene's germline CDR1 is MNHGY and CDR2 SVAAGI. Time point given: newly diagnosed GD, antithyroid drugs for less than 3 months. Researchers made the TCR library from RNA that was extracted from PBMCs. This clonotype was seen ten or more times. The antigen is undetermined. Sequencing libraries for TCR beta were prepared with iRepertoire HTBI primers and Arm-PCR of CDR3 regions. TCRdb recomputed calls from the multiplex PCR reads with MiXCR, one row per CDR3 protein. The sample includes approximately 560,000 distinct CDR3 sequences, about 16% of them seen just once. The sample also formed part of further work on T cells in Graves' hyperthyroidism and ophthalmopathy.

The clonotype originates from a young man with Graves disease. The sample in question was peripheral blood mononuclear cells (PBMCs), obtained at new diagnosis, from a patient treated with antithyroid drugs. V usage is TRBV6-9 and J usage is TRBJ2-7; TRBD2 agrees at 8 bases. The CDR3, as DNA: TGTGCCAGCGGGGGTGCGGGAGGCTCGTGGGAGCAGTACTTC. This codes for CASGGAGGSWEQYF.